A selection of T cell receptor beta chains follows, all from one sample in a study of OX40 agonist ivuxolimab in advanced cancers. Here immunoSEQ multiplex PCR was the method, and the copy in TCRdb shows in-frame clones only, minus some. The sample lists tens of thousands of clones, over 75% occurring once. This sample comprised CD4+ or CD8+ T cells sorted from blood, obtained in a trial of the OX40 agonist ivuxolimab. The receptors come from an adult with an advanced solid tumor such as melanoma, head and neck, liver or kidney cancer. Both conserved end residues are part of each CDR3. The D gene is left open where the match is weak. Clone size is stated in some rows and not others, as once, few, many or a class when expanded.

>TRBD2|TRBV18|TRBJ2-1|NA
TGTGCCAGCTCACCCCAGGGACTAGCGGGAGGGCCCTACAATGAGCAGTTCTTC
CASSPQGLAGGPYNEQFF
>NA|TRBV18|TRBJ1-1|NA
TGTGCCAGCTCACCGCGGAAGGACCTGAACACTGAAGCTTTCTTT
CASSPRKDLNTEAFF
>TRBD2|TRBV7-9|TRBJ2-6|NA
TGTGCCAGCAGCCGTAGCGGGGCCGTCTCTGGGGCCAACGTCCTGACTTTC
CASSRSGAVSGANVLTF
>NA|TRBV18|TRBJ2-7|NA
TGTGCCAGCTCAGGCAGTCTCTCCTACGAGCAGTACTTC
CASSGSLSYEQYF
>TRBD2|TRBV7-2|TRBJ2-3|NA
TGTGCCAGCAGCCGGACTAGCGGGAGGGCGGGGGCAGATACGCAGTATTTT
CASSRTSGRAGADTQYF
>NA|TRBV6-6|TRBJ1-5|NA
TGTGCCAGCAGTCTTACAGCGTATAGCAATCAGCCCCAGCATTTT
CASSLTAYSNQPQHF
>TRBD2|TRBV7-2|TRBJ2-3|NA
TGTGCCAGCAGCGTCGGACTAGCGGGAGGAGATACGCAGTATTTT
CASSVGLAGGDTQYF
>TRBD2|TRBV19|TRBJ2-1|NA
TGTGCCAGTAGTGAACCGGGACTAGCGGGAGTGTTGCACAATGAGCAGTTCTTC
CASSEPGLAGVLHNEQFF
>NA|TRBV5-8|TRBJ1-3|NA
TGTGCCAGCAGCTTGGTAGTCAGCTCCTCTGGAAACACCATATATTTT
CASSLVVSSSGNTIYF
>TRBD1|TRBV19|TRBJ1-5|NA
TGTGCCAGTAGTATTCCCCGACAGGGTGATCAGCCCCAGCATTTT
CASSIPRQGDQPQHF
>TRBD2|TRBV19|TRBJ2-2|NA
TGTGCCAGTAGAAACTACGGGGGGGTCGGGGAGCTGTTTTTT
CASRNYGGVGELFF
>NA|TRBV5-1|TRBJ2-5|NA
TGCGCCAGCAGTTGGCAGTCCGAGCAAGAGACCCAGTACTTC
CASSWQSEQETQYF
>NA|TRBV7-9|TRBJ2-2|NA
TGTGCCAGCAGCTTAGGGTTTCGGGGAGCGAACACCGGGGAGCTGTTTTTT
CASSLGFRGANTGELFF
>TRBD1|TRBV28|TRBJ2-7|NA
TGTGCCAGCAGTTTATACGGACAGGGGATGGCCTCCTACGAGCAGTACTTC
CASSLYGQGMASYEQYF
>NA|TRBV7-6|TRBJ2-1|NA
TGTGCCAGCAGCTTATTAGAGGGAGGCTGGAGGAATGAGCAGTTCTTC
CASSLLEGGWRNEQFF
>NA|TRBV28|TRBJ2-2|once
TGTGCCAGCAAGAAGTACCAGGGCGGGGAGCTGTTTTTT
CASKKYQGGELFF
>TRBD1|TRBV5-4|TRBJ2-2|NA
TGTGCCAGCACCCTGAGAGGGGGCAGCACCGGGGAGCTGTTTTTT
CASTLRGGSTGELFF
>NA|TRBV4-2|TRBJ2-2|NA
TGTGCCAGCAGCCAAGAGGGATTCGGACCAACCGGGGAGCTGTTTTTT
CASSQEGFGPTGELFF
>NA|TRBV28|TRBJ1-1|once
TGTGCCAGCAGTTCAACAGGGTCTAACACTGAAGCTTTCTTT
CASSSTGSNTEAFF
>TRBD1|TRBV6-6|TRBJ1-5|NA
TGTGCCAGCAGTTACTCTCAGGACAGGGCGGGACCCCAGCATTTT
CASSYSQDRAGPQHF
>NA|TRBV14|TRBJ2-1|once
TGTGCCAGCAGCCAAGATATTGGAAGGGTCCACAATGAGCAGTTCTTC
CASSQDIGRVHNEQFF
>TRBD1|TRBV27|TRBJ1-4|NA
TGTGCCAGCAGCTCTGCACTCAGGGGGCAGGGTGAAAAACTGTTTTTT
CASSSALRGQGEKLFF
>TRBD1|TRBV6-1|TRBJ2-7|once
TGTGCCAGCAGTGTTCGACAGGGGCCCTCCTACGAGCAGTACTTC
CASSVRQGPSYEQYF
>NA|TRBV18|TRBJ2-7|NA
TGTGCCAGCTCACAAGGGACGCCGGAGGGGCAGTACTTC
CASSQGTPEGQYF
>NA|TRBV7-2|TRBJ2-3|once
TGTGCCAGCAGCATACACCGGGACACAGATACGCAGTATTTT
CASSIHRDTDTQYF
>NA|TRBV19|TRBJ2-2|once
TGTGCCAGTAGTGATTCCGGGGAGCTGTTTTTT
CASSDSGELFF
>NA|TRBV7-6|TRBJ2-2|NA
TGTGCCAGCAGCCCCGGACTACCCCTGGGCACCGGGGAGCTGTTTTTT
CASSPGLPLGTGELFF
>NA|TRBV5-1|TRBJ1-5|NA
TGCGCCAGCAGCTTTAGGGGTGATAGCAATCAGCCCCAGCATTTT
CASSFRGDSNQPQHF
>NA|TRBV19|TRBJ2-7|NA
TGTGCCAGTAGTATAGACCAAACCGAGCAGTACTTC
CASSIDQTEQYF
>NA|TRBV29-1|TRBJ2-1|NA
TGCAGCGTTGATTCCGGAGGACAGCAGTTCTTC
CSVDSGGQQFF
>NA|TRBV4-1|TRBJ2-3|few
TGCGCCAGCAGCCCGAGACTGATCACAGATACGCAGTATTTT
CASSPRLITDTQYF
>NA|TRBV5-6|TRBJ2-3|NA
TGTGCCAGCAGCCACCTTCGTCTCGGAAGCACAGATACGCAGTATTTT
CASSHLRLGSTDTQYF
>TRBD1|TRBV18|TRBJ1-2|NA
TGTGCCAGCTCAAATACAGGGGACTATGGCTACACCTTC
CASSNTGDYGYTF
>NA|TRBV15|TRBJ2-3|NA
TGTGCCACCAGTCTGGGCGGTAGCACAGATACGCAGTATTTT
CATSLGGSTDTQYF
>TRBD2|TRBV5-4|TRBJ2-3|NA
TGTGCCAGCAGCTTAGTTAGCGGGACCACAGATACGCAGTATTTT
CASSLVSGTTDTQYF
>TRBD1|TRBV9|TRBJ1-4|NA
TGTGCCAGCAGCCCAGGGACAGGGGAATTTAATGAAAAACTGTTTTTT
CASSPGTGEFNEKLFF
>NA|TRBV6-5|TRBJ1-2|NA
TGTGCCAGCAGTTATCGGGACACTCGAGGCTATGGCTACACCTTC
CASSYRDTRGYGYTF
>TRBD1|TRBV7-2|TRBJ2-4|NA
TGTGCTAGCAGCCCCGCTGGGACAGGGGGCGACAAAAACATTCAGTACTTC
CASSPAGTGGDKNIQYF
>NA|TRBV19|TRBJ2-2|NA
TGTGCCTGCACCCCCGCGGGGTACACCGGGGAGCTGTTTTTT
CACTPAGYTGELFF
>TRBD2|TRBV18|TRBJ2-1|once
TGTGCCAGCTCACCGCCTGGACTAGCGGGAGTGACTGAGCAGTTCTTC
CASSPPGLAGVTEQFF
>NA|TRBV28|TRBJ2-7|NA
TGTGCCAGCAGTGTGGCCTACGAGCAGTACTTC
CASSVAYEQYF
>TRBD2|TRBV5-1|TRBJ2-7|NA
TGCGCCAGCCAAGTAGCGGGAGTAGGCGAGCAGTACTTC
CASQVAGVGEQYF
>TRBD1|TRBV5-1|TRBJ1-1|NA
TGCGCCAGCAGCTTGGCAACAGGGGGCGTGAACACTGAAGCTTTCTTT
CASSLATGGVNTEAFF
>TRBD2|TRBV9|TRBJ2-2|NA
TGTGCCAGCAGCGTCGTCCCTAGCGGGACCGGGGAGCTGTTTTTT
CASSVVPSGTGELFF
>NA|TRBV7-8|TRBJ1-5|NA
TGTGCCAGCAGCTTGTTCGCGGATCAGCCCCAGCATTTT
CASSLFADQPQHF
>TRBD1|TRBV28|TRBJ2-7|NA
TGTGCCAGCAGCAGCCCTGGGGGGGGACAGGGGGCCGAGGACGGACTATACGAGCAGTACTTC
CASSSPGGGQGAEDGLYEQYF
>TRBD2|TRBV6-4|TRBJ2-3|few
TGTGCCAGCAGTGACCGGACTAGCGGGAGCCGCACAGATACGCAGTATTTT
CASSDRTSGSRTDTQYF
>TRBD1|TRBV11-2|TRBJ1-1|NA
TGTGCCAGCAGCTTAGTTATGGGACAGGTGAACACTGAAGCTTTCTTT
CASSLVMGQVNTEAFF
>NA|TRBV7-8|TRBJ2-5|NA
TGTGCCAGCAGCCTGCCGTCCTCGGAGTTGGAGACCCAGTACTTC
CASSLPSSELETQYF
>NA|TRBV6-6|TRBJ1-2|NA
TGTGCCAGCAGTCCCGGACAGTATGGCTACACCTTC
CASSPGQYGYTF
>NA|TRBV28|TRBJ1-5|once
TGTGCCAGCAGTTTTAATTGGGGCAATCAGCCCCAGCATTTT
CASSFNWGNQPQHF
>NA|TRBV28|TRBJ1-5|NA
TGTGCCAGCAGCGGACAGACTTATAGCAATCAGCCCCAGCATTTT
CASSGQTYSNQPQHF
>TRBD1|TRBV28|TRBJ1-5|NA
TGTGCCAGCAGCCTTGGGACAGGGGAGGTTCAGCCCCAGCATTTT
CASSLGTGEVQPQHF
>TRBD2|TRBV9|TRBJ2-1|NA
TGTGCCAGCAGCCCCCTGGTAGCGGGCCTCATTGGGGAGCAGTTCTTC
CASSPLVAGLIGEQFF
>NA|TRBV7-3|TRBJ2-2|NA
TGTGCCAGCAGCCCGGGTTGGGCGGCGGGGGAGCTGTTTTTT
CASSPGWAAGELFF
>TRBD2|TRBV30|TRBJ2-7|once
TGTGCCTGGAGTTGGGTGGGCGGGAGCTCCTACGAGCAGTACTTC
CAWSWVGGSSYEQYF
>TRBD2|TRBV6-6|TRBJ2-7|NA
TGTGCCAGCAGCCCCCCCGGCGGGAGCTACGAGCAGTACTTC
CASSPPGGSYEQYF
>TRBD1|TRBV30|TRBJ1-1|few
TGTGCCTGGAGTCGAGACAGGGATGCTTTCTTT
CAWSRDRDAFF
>NA|TRBV9|TRBJ2-7|NA
TGTGCCAGCAGCGTAGGGGGGCTCAGCTCCTACGAGCAGTACTTC
CASSVGGLSSYEQYF